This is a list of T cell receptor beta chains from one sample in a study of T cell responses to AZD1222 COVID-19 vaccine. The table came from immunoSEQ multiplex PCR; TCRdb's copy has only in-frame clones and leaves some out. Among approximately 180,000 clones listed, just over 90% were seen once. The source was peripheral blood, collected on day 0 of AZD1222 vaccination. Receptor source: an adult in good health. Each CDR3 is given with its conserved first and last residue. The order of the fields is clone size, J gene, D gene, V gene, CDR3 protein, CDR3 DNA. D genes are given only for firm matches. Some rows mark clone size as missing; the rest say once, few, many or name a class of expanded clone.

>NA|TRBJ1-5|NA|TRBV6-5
CASSLTASNQPQHF
TGTGCCAGCAGCCTTACAGCTAGCAATCAGCCCCAGCATTTT
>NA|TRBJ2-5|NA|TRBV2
CASSDQGLETQYF
TGTGCCAGCAGTGACCAGGGCTTGGAGACCCAGTACTTC
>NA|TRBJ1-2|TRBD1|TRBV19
CASSSRDRNNYGYTF
TGTGCCAGTAGTAGCCGGGACAGGAATAACTATGGCTACACCTTC
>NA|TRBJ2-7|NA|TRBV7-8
CASSLAARQGNYEQYF
TGTGCCAGCAGCTTAGCGGCCCGGCAGGGGAACTACGAGCAGTACTTC
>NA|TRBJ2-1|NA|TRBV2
CASSEGGGGLYEQFF
TGTGCCAGCAGTGAAGGAGGAGGGGGTTTATATGAGCAGTTCTTC
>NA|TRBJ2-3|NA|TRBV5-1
CASSFADTQYF
TGCGCCAGCAGCTTCGCAGATACGCAGTATTTT
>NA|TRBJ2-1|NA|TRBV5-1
CASSSRVDEQFF
TGCGCCAGCAGCTCCAGGGTCGATGAGCAGTTCTTC
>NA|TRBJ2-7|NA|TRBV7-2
CASSLDRTISYEQYF
TGTGCCAGCAGCTTAGACAGGACAATCTCCTACGAGCAGTACTTC
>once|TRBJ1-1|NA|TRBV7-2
CASSLKGGANTEAFF
TGTGCCAGCAGCTTAAAGGGGGGCGCGAACACTGAAGCTTTCTTT
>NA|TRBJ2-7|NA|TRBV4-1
CASSLSGQSNSYEQYF
TGCGCCAGCAGCCTAAGCGGGCAGTCCAACTCCTACGAGCAGTACTTC
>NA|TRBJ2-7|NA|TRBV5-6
CASSPAGRNYEQYF
TGTGCCAGCAGCCCCGCGGGGAGAAACTACGAGCAGTACTTC
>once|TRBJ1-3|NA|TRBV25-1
CASSFGGGAGNTIYF
TGTGCCAGCAGTTTCGGGGGAGGGGCTGGAAACACCATATATTTT
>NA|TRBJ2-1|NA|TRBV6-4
CASSDSGWNEQFF
TGTGCCAGCAGTGACTCGGGGTGGAATGAGCAGTTCTTC
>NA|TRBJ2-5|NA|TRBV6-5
CASTRGWNRETQYF
TGTGCCAGCACCAGGGGTTGGAACCGAGAGACCCAGTACTTC
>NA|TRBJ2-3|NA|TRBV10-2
CASSRDSGTDTQYF
TGCGCCAGCAGCCGGGACTCAGGCACAGATACGCAGTATTTT
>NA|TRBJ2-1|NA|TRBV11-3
CASSSRGQVYNEQFF
TGTGCCAGCAGCTCCCGGGGACAAGTTTACAATGAGCAGTTCTTC
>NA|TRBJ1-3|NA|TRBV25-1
CASSGESNSGNTIYF
TGTGCCAGCAGTGGGGAGAGTAACTCTGGAAACACCATATATTTT
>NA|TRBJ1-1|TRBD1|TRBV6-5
CASSFGTALGDTEAFF
TGTGCCAGCAGTTTCGGGACAGCTTTAGGGGACACTGAAGCTTTCTTT
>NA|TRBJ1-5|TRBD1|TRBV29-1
CSVAGTGFNQPQHF
TGCAGCGTTGCCGGGACAGGGTTCAATCAGCCCCAGCATTTT
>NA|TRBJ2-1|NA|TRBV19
CASSYYGNEQFF
TGTGCCAGTAGTTACTACGGGAATGAGCAGTTCTTC
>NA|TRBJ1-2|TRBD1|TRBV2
CARQGSYGYTF
TGTGCCAGACAGGGGAGCTATGGCTACACCTTC
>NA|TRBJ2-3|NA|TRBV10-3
CAIKPQTPQGDTQYF
TGTGCCATCAAACCCCAAACACCCCAAGGTGATACGCAGTATTTT
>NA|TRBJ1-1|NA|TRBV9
CASSVMQDGAFF
TGTGCCAGCAGCGTTATGCAGGACGGAGCTTTCTTT
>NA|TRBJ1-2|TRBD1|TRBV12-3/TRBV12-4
CASSMGQGVGYTF
TGTGCCAGCAGTATGGGACAGGGGGTAGGCTACACCTTC
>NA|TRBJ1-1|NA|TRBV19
CASSIFSRSRVYTEAFF
TGTGCCAGTAGTATATTTTCTCGGTCCAGGGTATACACTGAAGCTTTCTTT
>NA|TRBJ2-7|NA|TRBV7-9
CASSLAGNRDYEQYF
TGTGCCAGCAGCTTAGCGGGGAACAGGGACTACGAGCAGTACTTC
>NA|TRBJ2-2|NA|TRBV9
CASSLEGGELFF
TGTGCCAGCAGCCTTGAGGGCGGGGAGCTGTTTTTT
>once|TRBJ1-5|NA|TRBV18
CASSGMGGELSNQPQHF
TGTGCCAGCTCCGGCATGGGGGGAGAACTTAGCAATCAGCCCCAGCATTTT
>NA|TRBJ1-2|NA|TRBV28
CASNNGTFYGYTF
TGTGCCAGCAACAACGGGACATTCTATGGCTACACCTTC
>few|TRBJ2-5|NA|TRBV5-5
CASSLGARDNQETQYF
TGTGCCAGCAGCTTGGGGGCCCGGGACAACCAAGAGACCCAGTACTTC
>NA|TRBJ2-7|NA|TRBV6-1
CASSEVLLAYEQYF
TGTGCCAGCAGTGAAGTCCTTCTCGCCTACGAGCAGTACTTC
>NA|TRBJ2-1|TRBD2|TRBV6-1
CASSEFPTAGGPHEQFF
TGTGCCAGCAGTGAATTTCCCACGGCGGGAGGGCCCCATGAGCAGTTCTTC